A selection of T cell receptor beta chains follows, all from one sample in a study of identical twins. TCRdb called the 5' RACE reads again in MiXCR, with one record for every CDR3 protein. The sample has about 1.7 million distinct CDR3 sequences; roughly a third are singletons. Sequences were obtained from cord blood. Receptor source: a newborn girl in good health. Each CDR3 is given with its conserved first and last residue. Each record gives: V gene, D gene, clone size, J gene, CDR3 protein, CDR3 DNA. D genes are given only for firm matches. For some rows the clone size is stated as once, few or many, or as a class when expanded; others skip it.

V gene: TRBV28; D gene: TRBD2; clone size: few; J gene: TRBJ2-1; CDR3 protein: CASSRLAGTSSYNEQFF; CDR3 DNA: TGTGCCAGCAGTCGATTAGCCGGGACTAGCTCTTACAATGAGCAGTTCTTC
V gene: TRBV15; D gene: NA; clone size: NA; J gene: TRBJ2-1; CDR3 protein: CATSRETPDESYNEQFF; CDR3 DNA: TGTGCCACCAGCAGAGAAACCCCTGACGAGTCCTACAATGAGCAGTTCTTC
V gene: TRBV4-1; D gene: NA; clone size: NA; J gene: TRBJ1-2; CDR3 protein: CASSRPGLGYGYTF; CDR3 DNA: TGCGCCAGCAGCCGCCCGGGACTGGGTTATGGCTACACCTTC
V gene: TRBV28; D gene: TRBD2; clone size: many; J gene: TRBJ2-7; CDR3 protein: CASSPGLALYEQYF; CDR3 DNA: TGTGCCAGCAGCCCGGGACTAGCACTCTACGAGCAGTACTTC
V gene: TRBV28; D gene: TRBD1; clone size: NA; J gene: TRBJ1-2; CDR3 protein: CASSDGQETYGYTF; CDR3 DNA: TGTGCCAGCAGTGATGGACAGGAGACCTATGGCTACACCTTC
V gene: TRBV6-6; D gene: TRBD2; clone size: NA; J gene: TRBJ2-3; CDR3 protein: CASSCTLADTQYF; CDR3 DNA: TGTGCCAGCAGTTGCACACTAGCGGATACGCAGTATTTT
V gene: TRBV20-1; D gene: NA; clone size: NA; J gene: TRBJ1-2; CDR3 protein: CSALGGSYGYTF; CDR3 DNA: TGCAGTGCTCTGGGAGGATCCTATGGCTACACCTTC
V gene: TRBV7-2; D gene: NA; clone size: NA; J gene: TRBJ2-4; CDR3 protein: CASSLERRYFKNIQYF; CDR3 DNA: TGTGCCAGCAGCTTAGAGAGGCGGTACTTCAAAAACATTCAGTACTTC
V gene: TRBV3-1; D gene: NA; clone size: NA; J gene: TRBJ2-5; CDR3 protein: CASSRDQFKTQYF; CDR3 DNA: TGTGCCAGCAGCCGCGACCAATTTAAGACCCAGTACTTC
V gene: TRBV6-2/TRBV6-3; D gene: TRBD2; clone size: NA; J gene: TRBJ2-7; CDR3 protein: CASSYVLAASYEQYF; CDR3 DNA: TGTGCCAGCAGTTACGTCCTAGCGGCCTCCTACGAGCAGTACTTC
V gene: TRBV10-1; D gene: TRBD1; clone size: NA; J gene: TRBJ1-5; CDR3 protein: CASSSDRGPSTSNQPQHF; CDR3 DNA: TGCGCCAGCAGTTCGGACAGGGGGCCATCTACTAGCAATCAGCCCCAGCATTTT
V gene: TRBV6-5; D gene: NA; clone size: NA; J gene: TRBJ2-1; CDR3 protein: CASRSGPREQFF; CDR3 DNA: TGTGCCAGCAGATCGGGCCCTCGTGAGCAGTTCTTC
V gene: TRBV14; D gene: NA; clone size: many; J gene: TRBJ1-4; CDR3 protein: CASSRGRPNEKLFF; CDR3 DNA: TGTGCCAGCAGCCGGGGGCGTCCCAATGAAAAACTGTTTTTT
V gene: TRBV28; D gene: NA; clone size: few; J gene: TRBJ1-6; CDR3 protein: CASSFGISPLHF; CDR3 DNA: TGTGCCAGCAGTTTTGGGATTTCACCCCTCCACTTT
V gene: TRBV20-1; D gene: TRBD2; clone size: NA; J gene: TRBJ2-3; CDR3 protein: CSASGLAGGPRDTQYF; CDR3 DNA: TGCAGTGCTAGTGGGTTGGCGGGAGGGCCTAGGGATACGCAGTATTTT
V gene: TRBV2; D gene: NA; clone size: NA; J gene: TRBJ1-2; CDR3 protein: CASSEAPRADGYTF; CDR3 DNA: TGTGCCAGCAGTGAAGCGCCCAGGGCGGATGGCTACACCTTC
V gene: TRBV24-1; D gene: TRBD2; clone size: NA; J gene: TRBJ2-7; CDR3 protein: CATSDLRASGRNEQYF; CDR3 DNA: TGTGCCACCAGTGATTTGCGAGCTAGCGGGAGGAATGAGCAGTACTTC
V gene: TRBV9; D gene: TRBD1; clone size: NA; J gene: TRBJ2-7; CDR3 protein: CASSVEDRGHEQYF; CDR3 DNA: TGTGCCAGCAGCGTAGAGGACAGGGGCCACGAGCAGTACTTC
V gene: TRBV29-1; D gene: NA; clone size: NA; J gene: TRBJ2-1; CDR3 protein: CSVKGQRSSYNEQFF; CDR3 DNA: TGCAGCGTTAAAGGACAGCGGAGCTCCTACAATGAGCAGTTCTTC
V gene: TRBV10-3; D gene: TRBD1; clone size: many; J gene: TRBJ2-7; CDR3 protein: CAISESTGGYEQYF; CDR3 DNA: TGTGCCATCAGTGAGTCGACAGGGGGCTACGAGCAGTACTTC